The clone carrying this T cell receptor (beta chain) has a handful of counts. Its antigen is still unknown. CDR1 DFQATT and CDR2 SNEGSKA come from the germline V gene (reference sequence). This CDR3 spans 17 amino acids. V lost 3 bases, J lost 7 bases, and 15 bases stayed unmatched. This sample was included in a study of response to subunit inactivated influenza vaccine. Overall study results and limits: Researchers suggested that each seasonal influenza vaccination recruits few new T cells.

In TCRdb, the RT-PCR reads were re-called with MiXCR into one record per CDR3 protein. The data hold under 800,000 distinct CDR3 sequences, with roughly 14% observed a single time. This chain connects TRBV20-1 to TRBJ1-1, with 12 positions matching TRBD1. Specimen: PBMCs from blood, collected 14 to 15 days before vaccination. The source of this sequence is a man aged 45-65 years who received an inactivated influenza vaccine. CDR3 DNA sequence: TGCAGTGCTAGGGTCATCCGGAGGGGACAGGGGGCGTTTGAAGCTTTCTTT. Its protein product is CSARVIRRGQGAFEAFF.